Below are 3 T cell receptor beta chains sequenced from a single sample in a study of cytomegalovirus exposure and HLA in healthy donors. Primers: 60 Vbeta forward and 13 Jbeta reverse. Using immunoSEQ multiplex PCR, the repertoire was profiled, and TCRdb retains in-frame clones only, with some absent. Of around 140,000 clones in the sample, roughly 71% were seen once. Sequenced: PBMCs. The receptors here all came from a man younger than 40 in good health and CMV-seronegative.

The CDR3 sequence: CASSSLFEGTYEQYF. In DNA form, the CDR3 reads TGTGCCAGCAGCTCCCTATTTGAGGGAACCTACGAGCAGTACTTC. The chain links TRBV7-9 to TRBJ2-7; perhaps TRBD2 as D (5 bases). Per the germline V gene, CDR1 is SEHNR and CDR2 is FQNEAQ (reference sequence). CDR3 size: 15 residues. Trimming left V 4 bases short and J 2 bases short, with 15 bases between. Filled out from reference TRBV7-9 and TRBJ2-7, the complete variable domain reads DTGVSQNPRHKITKRGQNVTFRCDPISEHNRLYWYRQTLGQGPEFLTYFQNEAQLEKSRLLSDRFSAERPKGSFSTLEIQRTEQGDSAMYLCASSSLFEGTYEQYFGPGTRLTVT.

The chain links TRBV25-1 to TRBJ1-1; a weak D match, TRBD1 (6 bases). Germline loops: CDR1 MGHDK, CDR2 SYGVNS. The CDR3 length is 17 residues. Trimming removed 3 bases from V and 5 bases from J, with 22 bases in between. CDR3 DNA: TGTGCCAGCAGTGATTCCCAAAGCGGGACACACAAGACTGAAGCTTTCTTT. It yields the protein CASSDSQSGTHKTEAFF.

The chain uses TRBV18 and TRBJ1-1; possibly TRBD1 for D (5 bases). Trimming removed 6 bases from V and 1 base from J, with 9 bases in between. Germline V gene data show CDR1 as KGHSH and CDR2 as LQKENI. This CDR3 comprises 13 residues. The CDR3 coding sequence is TGTGCCAGCTCCCAACAGGCGAACACTGAAGCTTTCTTT. It codes for CASSQQANTEAFF.